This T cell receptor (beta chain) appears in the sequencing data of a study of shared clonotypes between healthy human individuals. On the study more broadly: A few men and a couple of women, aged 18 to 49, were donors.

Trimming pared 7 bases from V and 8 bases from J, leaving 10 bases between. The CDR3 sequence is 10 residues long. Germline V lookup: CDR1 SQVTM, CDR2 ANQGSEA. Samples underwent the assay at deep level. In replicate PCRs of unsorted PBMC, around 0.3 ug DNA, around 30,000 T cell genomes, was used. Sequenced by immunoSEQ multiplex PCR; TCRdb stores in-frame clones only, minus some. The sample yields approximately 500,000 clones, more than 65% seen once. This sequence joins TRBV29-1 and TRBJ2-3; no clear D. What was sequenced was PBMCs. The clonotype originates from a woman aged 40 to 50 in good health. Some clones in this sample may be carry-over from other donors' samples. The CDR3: CSALRFTQYF. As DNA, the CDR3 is TGCAGCGCTTTACGCTTTACGCAGTATTTT.